A single sample gave rise to the 21 T cell receptor beta chains below, sequenced in a study of CD8 T cells in Susac syndrome. With random hexamers, about 0.5 to 1 ug RNA was reverse transcribed. Via MiXCR, TCRdb re-called the immunoSEQ multiplex PCR reads, giving one row per CDR3 protein. The sample carries about 430,000 distinct CDR3 sequences, 75% to 90% recorded once. The sequenced sample consisted of CD8+ T cells from PBMCs. The receptor source for this set is a human donor with multiple sclerosis.

The V call is TRBV30, the J call TRBJ2-3; the D is unclear. This CDR3 contains 15 residues. V was pared by 4 bases and J by 6 bases, with 20 bases between. Germline assignment: CDR1 GTSNPN and CDR2 SVGIG (reference sequence). CDR3 sequence: CAWTLTGSHVDTQYF. For the CDR3, the DNA is TGTGCCTGGACGTTGACGGGTTCTCATGTGGATACGCAGTATTTT.

V and J are TRBV7-9 and TRBJ2-7, with D unclear. There are 14 residues in the CDR3. V was trimmed by 1 base and J by 5 bases, leaving 12 bases between them. CDR1 is SEHNR, CDR2 FQNEAQ, per germline (reference sequence). The CDR3 reads CASSLGAPPNEQYF. CDR3 nucleotide sequence: TGTGCCAGCAGCTTAGGGGCCCCTCCGAACGAGCAGTACTTC. The full variable domain, in which reference TRBV7-9 and TRBJ2-7 provide the parts outside the CDR3, is DTGVSQNPRHKITKRGQNVTFRCDPISEHNRLYWYRQTLGQGPEFLTYFQNEAQLEKSRLLSDRFSAERPKGSFSTLEIQRTEQGDSAMYLCASSLGAPPNEQYFGPGTRLTVT.

V gene TRBV5-1 combines with J gene TRBJ2-7, with TRBD1 matching 7 bases. The ends lost 0 bases at V and 5 bases at J; junction bases unmatched: 5. The CDR3 consists of 14 residues. Germline V lookup: CDR1 SGHRS, CDR2 YFSETQ. The CDR3 nucleotides read TGCGCCAGCAGCTTGGGAACAGGGGTCCACGAGCAGTACTTC. Residues: CASSLGTGVHEQYF.

The chain carries TRBV19 and TRBJ1-1; D uncertain. The ends were cut back, 5 bases at V and 4 bases at J, with 14 bases in the middle. Germline V lookup: CDR1 LNHDA, CDR2 SQIVND (reference sequence). CDR3 size: 14 residues. DNA for the CDR3: TGTGCCAGTAGTGTGCCGGAAGGCGCCACTGAAGCTTTCTTT. This codes for CASSVPEGATEAFF. Full variable domain (missing parts from reference TRBV19 and TRBJ1-1): DGGITQSPKYLFRKEGQNVTLSCEQNLNHDAMYWYRQDPGQGLRLIYYSQIVNDFQKGDIAEGYSVSREKKESFPLTVTSAQKNPTAFYLCASSVPEGATEAFFGQGTRLTVV.

The chain carries TRBV3-1 and TRBJ2-5, with D perhaps TRBD2 (6 bases). Germline V CDR1 and CDR2: LGHDT, YNNKEL (reference sequence). V lost 0 bases and J 2 bases, leaving 10 bases between the germline ends. CDR3 length: 15 amino acids. The CDR3 is CASSQDGGEQETQYF. Here the CDR3 DNA reads TGTGCCAGCAGCCAAGATGGCGGGGAACAAGAGACCCAGTACTTC.

The gene calls are TRBV5-1 and TRBJ2-7; possible D gene TRBD1, 5 bases. The CDR3 has 15 amino acids. Germline CDR1 and CDR2: SGHRS and YFSETQ. Trimming took off 4 bases at V and 5 bases at J, with 19 bases between the two ends. CDR3: CASSLIGQGVDEQYF. As DNA, the CDR3 is TGCGCCAGCAGCCTAATCGGGCAGGGCGTCGACGAGCAGTACTTC.

The chain links TRBV20-1 to TRBJ1-5, with D perhaps matching TRBD1 (6 bases). Between the trimmed V and J ends, which lost 1 base and 7 bases, there was a span of 11 bases. The CDR3 is 13 residues long. In germline, CDR1 is DFQATT, CDR2 SNEGSKA (reference sequence). Written as DNA, the CDR3 is TGCAGTGCTAGAGGGGGGCTCGGACAGCCCCAGCATTTT. Translating it yields CSARGGLGQPQHF.

This clonotype was observed once. This chain uses TRBV2 with TRBJ2-1; TRBD2 might be the D (5 bases). CDR3 length: 16 residues. The V end was cut by 6 bases, the J end by 5 bases, with 20 bases between. Germline values: CDR1 SNHLY, CDR2 FYNNEI. The CDR3 spells CASRTWADSLDNEQFF. The DNA of the CDR3 is TGTGCCAGCAGGACCTGGGCGGACTCACTCGACAATGAGCAGTTCTTC.

The chain joins TRBV9 to TRBJ2-2; D remains unclear. There are 15 residues in the CDR3. Germline V gene data show CDR1 as SGDLS and CDR2 as YYNGEE. Trimming pared 1 base from V and 4 bases from J, leaving 11 bases between. The CDR3 sequence is CASSVTPLGTGELFF. For the CDR3, the DNA is TGTGCCAGCAGCGTAACCCCCTTGGGCACCGGGGAGCTGTTTTTT.

V is TRBV5-8 and J is TRBJ1-5; D gene unclear. The CDR3 runs to 15 residues. Germline V gene sequence: CDR1 SGHTS, CDR2 YDEGEE. Trimming cost V 5 bases and J 4 bases, with 16 bases left between them. CDR3 coding DNA: TGTGCCAGCAGAACTACGGGATCCCCGAATCAGCCCCAGCATTTT. It translates to CASRTTGSPNQPQHF.

This chain uses TRBV6-1 with TRBJ2-6, with a possible D match to TRBD1 (6 bases). The CDR3 covers 16 residues. V gave up 6 bases and J gave up 1 base, with 13 bases separating them. From germline, CDR1 is MNHNS and CDR2 SASEGT. The CDR3: CASRQGRISGANVLTF. The DNA for the CDR3 is TGTGCCAGCAGACAGGGCCGTATATCTGGGGCCAACGTCCTGACTTTC.

The V gene is TRBV27, the J gene TRBJ2-4; weak D call: TRBD1 (6 bases). The CDR3 consists of 15 residues. The germline V gene has CDR1 MNHEY and CDR2 SMNVEV (reference sequence). Trimming left V 3 bases short and J 1 base short, with 10 bases between. The CDR3 DNA sequence: TGTGCCAGCAGTTTTGGGACACAGGCCAAAAACATTCAGTACTTC. Residues: CASSFGTQAKNIQYF.

The chain employs TRBV29-1 and TRBJ1-1, with D perhaps matching TRBD1 (6 bases). The germline V and J ends were trimmed by 5 bases and 2 bases, with 18 bases remaining between them. The CDR3 consists of 15 residues. Per the germline V gene, CDR1 is SQVTM and CDR2 is ANQGSEA. The CDR3 reads CSVYLRYRDNTEAFF. The CDR3 region has the DNA TGCAGCGTTTACCTCCGATACAGGGATAACACTGAAGCTTTCTTT.

The chain joins TRBV2 to TRBJ2-2, with TRBD2 matching over 10 bases. Unmatched junction bases numbered 6, after V lost 4 bases and J lost 4 bases. The CDR3 length is 16 residues. The germline V gene has CDR1 SNHLY and CDR2 FYNNEI. This chain's CDR3 is CASSGGLAGVTGELFF. The CDR3 coding sequence is TGTGCCAGCAGTGGCGGGCTAGCGGGAGTCACCGGGGAGCTGTTTTTT.

The chain combines TRBV7-9 with TRBJ2-3; TRBD2 agrees at 10 bases. The CDR3 is made up of 13 amino acids. Germline CDR1 and CDR2: SEHNR and FQNEAQ (reference sequence). Losses at the gene ends were 9 bases for V and 5 bases for J; bases not matched to a gene: 5. CDR3 DNA sequence: TGTGCCAGAGCGGGGGGGCGTGAAGATACGCAGTATTTT. This codes for CARAGGREDTQYF.

The CDR3 coding sequence is TGCGCCAGCAGCCCGGATCCGGGGGGAGAGACCCAGTACTTC. This sequence encodes CASSPDPGGETQYF. The chain joins TRBV5-1 to TRBJ2-5, with 7 bases identical to TRBD2. The trim removed 4 bases at V and 4 bases at J, leaving 7 bases unmatched. Germline assignment: CDR1 SGHRS and CDR2 YFSETQ. CDR3 size: 14 residues. Full variable domain (remainder filled in from reference TRBV5-1 and TRBJ2-5): KAGVTQTPRYLIKTRGQQVTLSCSPISGHRSVSWYQQTPGQGLQFLFEYFSETQRNKGNFPGRFSGRQFSNSRSEMNVSTLELGDSALYLCASSPDPGGETQYFGPGTRLLVL.

The V gene is TRBV10-2, the J gene TRBJ1-6, with a weak D call TRBD1 (5 bases). This CDR3 spans 14 amino acids. Trimming left V 0 bases short and J 10 bases short, with 10 bases between. Germline CDR1 and CDR2: WSHSY and SAAADI. In DNA form, the CDR3 reads TGCGCCAGCAGTGAGTCTCTGGGGGAATCACCCCTCCACTTT. Translating it yields CASSESLGESPLHF.

The chain employs TRBV19 and TRBJ2-1, with 10 bases that match TRBD2. The germline CDR1 and CDR2 sequences are LNHDA and SQIVND (reference sequence). With V trimmed by 5 bases and J by 4 bases, 14 bases remained unmatched. CDR3 size: 18 residues. The CDR3 reads CASSSYRSGRASYNEQFF. The DNA of the CDR3 is TGTGCCAGTAGTTCGTATAGGAGCGGGAGGGCCTCTTACAATGAGCAGTTCTTC.

This clonotype was counted between two and nine times. The chain's CDR3 is CSVEIGLGELFF. In DNA form, the CDR3 reads TGCAGCGTTGAAATCGGGTTGGGGGAGCTGTTTTTT. The chain combines TRBV29-1 with TRBJ1-4; unclear D gene. The J call is doubtful: the DNA matches TRBJ2-2 better. CDR1 SQVTM and CDR2 ANQGSEA come from the germline V gene. This CDR3 contains 12 residues.

The chain joins TRBV29-1 to TRBJ1-2; 8 nucleotides match TRBD1. Per the germline V gene, CDR1 is SQVTM and CDR2 is ANQGSEA. The CDR3 totals 13 residues. With 4 bases clipped from V and 3 bases from J, the junction kept 4 bases outside the gene matches. CDR3 coding DNA: TGCAGCGTTGTTCCAGGGGGCGACTATGGCTACACCTTC. Translation gives CSVVPGGDYGYTF.

The chain combines TRBV7-9 with TRBJ2-7; perhaps TRBD1 as D (6 bases). Deletions cut 5 bases from V and 3 bases from J, with 20 bases between. The germline V gene encodes CDR1 SEHNR and CDR2 FQNEAQ (reference sequence). The CDR3 is 16 residues long. The DNA for the CDR3 is TGTGCCAGCAGCAGCGCACAGGGATTGGAGCTCTACGAGCAGTACTTC. It yields the protein CASSSAQGLELYEQYF. The entire variable domain, with the rest obtained from reference TRBV7-9 and TRBJ2-7, is as follows: DTGVSQNPRHKITKRGQNVTFRCDPISEHNRLYWYRQTLGQGPEFLTYFQNEAQLEKSRLLSDRFSAERPKGSFSTLEIQRTEQGDSAMYLCASSSAQGLELYEQYFGPGTRLTVT.